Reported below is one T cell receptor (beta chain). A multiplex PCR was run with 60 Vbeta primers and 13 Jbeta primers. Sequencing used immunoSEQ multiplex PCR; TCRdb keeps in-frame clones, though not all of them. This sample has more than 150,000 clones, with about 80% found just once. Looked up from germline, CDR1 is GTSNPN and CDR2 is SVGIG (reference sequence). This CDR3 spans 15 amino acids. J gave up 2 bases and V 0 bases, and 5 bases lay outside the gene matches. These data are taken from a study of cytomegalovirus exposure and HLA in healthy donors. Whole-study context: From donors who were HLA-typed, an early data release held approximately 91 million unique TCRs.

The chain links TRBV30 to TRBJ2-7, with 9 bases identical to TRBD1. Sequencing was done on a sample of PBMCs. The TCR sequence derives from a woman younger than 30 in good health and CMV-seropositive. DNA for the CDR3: TGTGCCTGGAGTGTCGGGGGGACAGGGACCTACGAGCAGTACTTC. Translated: CAWSVGGTGTYEQYF.